Listed below are T cell receptor beta chains from one sample, sequenced in a study of cytomegalovirus exposure and HLA in healthy donors. Generated by immunoSEQ multiplex PCR, the TCRdb table keeps only in-frame clones and is missing some. The sample lists over 45,000 clones, around 83% occurring once. The sequenced sample was PBMCs. These TCRs come from a man aged 25 to 40 in good health and CMV-seronegative. CDR3s include the opening cysteine and the closing phenylalanine or tryptophan. The D gene is left open where the match is weak. Only some rows state a clone size, as once, few, many or a class for expanded clones.

d_call	j_call	v_call	clone_size	cdr3_nt	cdr3_aa
TRBD1	TRBJ1-5	TRBV9	.	TGTGCCAGCGGTCAGGGGGGCAATCAGCCCCAGCATTTT	CASGQGGNQPQHF
TRBD2	TRBJ2-2	TRBV7-2	once	TGTGCCAGCAGCCTTCAGACTAGCGGGAGAGTGGCCGGGGAGCTGTTTTTT	CASSLQTSGRVAGELFF
TRBD1	TRBJ2-7	TRBV29-1	.	TGCAGCGTTGTAGCTGATGGGACAGTCTACGAGCAGTACTTC	CSVVADGTVYEQYF
TRBD1	TRBJ2-1	TRBV4-3	.	TGCGCCAGCAGCCCCACAGGGGAATCTACCTACAATGAGCAGTTCTTC	CASSPTGESTYNEQFF
TRBD1	TRBJ2-3	TRBV9	.	TGTGCCAGCAGCCTGAACCCGGACAGGGGTCCAGATACGCAGTATTTT	CASSLNPDRGPDTQYF
.	TRBJ1-2	TRBV4-1	.	TGCGCCAGCAGTCGAGATATCACCTATGGCTACACCTTC	CASSRDITYGYTF
.	TRBJ2-7	TRBV6-5	.	TGTGCCAGCAGTTACAGTCCAGGTCCTTGGGACGAGCAGTACTTC	CASSYSPGPWDEQYF
TRBD1	TRBJ2-5	TRBV7-2	.	TGTGCCAGCAGCTTAGCAAGGGACAGGGGGATATTTTGGGGAGAGACCCAGTACTTC	CASSLARDRGIFWGETQYF
.	TRBJ1-2	TRBV10-3	.	TGTGCCATCAGTGTGGGGTTGGACAACGGCTACACCTTC	CAISVGLDNGYTF
.	TRBJ2-7	TRBV7-2	.	TGTGCCAGCAGCTTACGAGGCGGGGACGAGCAGTACTTC	CASSLRGGDEQYF
.	TRBJ1-2	TRBV15	.	TGTGCCACCAGCAGAGATGGGGCAGCTACAAAGGACTATGGCTACACCTTC	CATSRDGAATKDYGYTF
.	TRBJ2-7	TRBV5-8	.	TGTGCCAGCAGCTTGGAATCTGGGCCGTCCTACGAGCAGTACTTC	CASSLESGPSYEQYF
.	TRBJ2-3	TRBV9	.	TGTGCCAGCAGCGGGGCTCAGGGCCTCACAGATACGCAGTATTTT	CASSGAQGLTDTQYF
.	TRBJ2-1	TRBV29-1	once	TGCAGCGTTTCCGTTCCCAATGAGCAGTTCTTC	CSVSVPNEQFF
.	TRBJ1-1	TRBV13	once	TGTGCCAGCAGCTCTAGAACCCGGGAAGCTTTCTTT	CASSSRTREAFF
.	TRBJ2-7	TRBV4-2	.	TGTGCCAGCAGCCAAGCCAGGGGCAATTTCTACGAGCAGTACTTC	CASSQARGNFYEQYF
.	TRBJ1-4	TRBV9	.	TGTGCCAGCAGCGTGGAGGGTGATGAAAAACTGTTTTTT	CASSVEGDEKLFF
TRBD1	TRBJ2-3	TRBV11-3	.	TGTGCCAGCAGCCCTAGACAGGGGTGGACGCAGTATTTT	CASSPRQGWTQYF
TRBD1	TRBJ2-3	TRBV7-8	.	TGTGCCAGCAGCTCGCCGACAGGGGCGACAGATACGCAGTATTTT	CASSSPTGATDTQYF
TRBD1	TRBJ2-2	TRBV7-2	.	TGTGCCAGCAGCTTAGGGGACAGGGGGCCGCTGAACACCGGGGAGCTGTTTTTT	CASSLGDRGPLNTGELFF
.	TRBJ2-1	TRBV5-4	.	TGTGCCAGCAGCTTGGGGCGGGACAGAAACAATGAGCAGTTCTTC	CASSLGRDRNNEQFF
TRBD1	TRBJ2-5	TRBV7-2	.	TGTGCCAGCAGCCGGGACAGGGGAGGAGAGACCCAGTACTTC	CASSRDRGGETQYF
.	TRBJ2-3	TRBV7-3	.	TGTGCCAGCAGCCTGGGCCAAAGCACAGATACGCAGTATTTT	CASSLGQSTDTQYF
.	TRBJ2-7	TRBV6-5	few	TGTGCCAGCAGACAGACCCCACTTAACCCCTACGAGCAGTACTTC	CASRQTPLNPYEQYF
TRBD1	TRBJ2-7	TRBV6-5	.	TGTGCCAGCAGTTACCAGGACAGGTCTGGGTACGAGCAGTACTTC	CASSYQDRSGYEQYF
.	TRBJ2-7	TRBV19	.	TGTGCCACCTCCCCAGGTGTGTTTCGACAGACGAGCTCCTACGAGCAGTACTTC	CATSPGVFRQTSSYEQYF
.	TRBJ2-6	TRBV21-1	.	TGTGCCAGCAGCACTGGGGACAGGGGGAACCCCTCTGGGGCCAACGTCCTGACTTTC	CASSTGDRGNPSGANVLTF
TRBD2	TRBJ2-1	TRBV9	.	TGTGCCAGCAGGGACGGACTGGCGGGAGACAATGAGCAGTTCTTC	CASRDGLAGDNEQFF
TRBD2	TRBJ2-7	TRBV9	.	TGTGCCAGCAGCGTAGAGGCGGGAGGGCCGGACGAGCAGTACTTC	CASSVEAGGPDEQYF
TRBD2	TRBJ2-1	TRBV9	.	TGTGCCAGCAGCGACCAGTTTTCCCCGGGACTAGCGTACAATGAGCAGTTCTTC	CASSDQFSPGLAYNEQFF
.	TRBJ2-7	TRBV7-8	.	TGTGCCAGCAGCCTTTGGACAGACTCCTACGAGCAGTACTTC	CASSLWTDSYEQYF
.	TRBJ2-1	TRBV7-2	.	TGTGCCAGCAGCTTTCAGACTACCAATGAGCAGTTCTTC	CASSFQTTNEQFF
TRBD2	TRBJ2-1	TRBV7-6	.	TGTGCCAGCAGCTTAGACGGGCTAGCGGGGGTTAACAATGAGCAGTTCTTC	CASSLDGLAGVNNEQFF
.	TRBJ2-5	TRBV18	.	TGTGCCAGCTCACCCTCACCTACTCAAGAGACCCAGTACTTC	CASSPSPTQETQYF
.	TRBJ1-2	TRBV5-1	.	TGCGCCAGCAGCTTGGGTGCAGGGGCAGGTGGCTACACCTTC	CASSLGAGAGGYTF
.	TRBJ1-5	TRBV7-8	.	TGTGCCAGCAGTCCAAACGCCGGGACATATAGCAATCAGCCCCAGCATTTT	CASSPNAGTYSNQPQHF
TRBD1	TRBJ1-1	TRBV6-5	few	TGTGCCAGCAGTCGGGACAGCTTGAACACTGAAGCTTTCTTT	CASSRDSLNTEAFF
.	TRBJ1-5	TRBV6-5	.	TGTGCCAGCAGGGGGGGACCGGCCGTTCCCCAGCATTTT	CASRGGPAVPQHF
.	TRBJ1-5	TRBV28	once	TGTGCCAGCAGTACCCCTCCCGCGAGGGCTCTAAATCAGCCCCAGCATTTT	CASSTPPARALNQPQHF
.	TRBJ2-2	TRBV7-3	.	TGTGCCAGCAGCCTCACCGGGGAGCTGTTTTTT	CASSLTGELFF
.	TRBJ2-3	TRBV6-1	.	TGTGCCAGCAGATGGGGGGTCGGTACGCAGTATTTT	CASRWGVGTQYF
TRBD2	TRBJ2-1	TRBV4-1	.	TGCGCCAGCAGCCAAGACCCCTCTCAACTAGCGCGGCAGTTCTTC	CASSQDPSQLARQFF
.	TRBJ2-7	TRBV27	.	TGTGCCAGCAGTAACCAGGGGCCCCCTGGAGAGCAGTACTTC	CASSNQGPPGEQYF
TRBD1	TRBJ2-1	TRBV11-3	.	TGTGCCAGCAGTTTGACAGGGTATGAGCAGTTCTTC	CASSLTGYEQFF
TRBD2	TRBJ2-3	TRBV7-9	.	TGTGCCAGCAGCCCTACTAGCGGGGGGGCCAGGGTTCTGTATACGCAGTATTTT	CASSPTSGGARVLYTQYF
.	TRBJ2-7	TRBV7-2	.	TGTGCCAGCAGCGAATGGCTTTCCTACGAGCAGTACTTC	CASSEWLSYEQYF
.	TRBJ1-3	TRBV6-5	.	TGTGCCAGCAGTCCCGGAAGCGCTGGAAACACCATATATTTT	CASSPGSAGNTIYF
.	TRBJ1-5	TRBV6-1	.	TGTGCCAGCAGTGCATGGGGCGTGGGTCAGCCCCAGCATTTT	CASSAWGVGQPQHF
TRBD1	TRBJ2-7	TRBV7-9	.	TGTGCCAGCAGCGCCCGGGACAGAGCCTACGAGCAGTACTTC	CASSARDRAYEQYF
TRBD2	TRBJ2-5	TRBV19	.	TGTGCCAGTAGTATTAGGGGACTAGCGGGGAGGACCCAAGAGACCCAGTACTTC	CASSIRGLAGRTQETQYF
TRBD1	TRBJ2-5	TRBV7-9	.	TGTGCCAGCAGCTTAGAAACAGGGGTAGAGACCCAGTACTTC	CASSLETGVETQYF
.	TRBJ2-3	TRBV4-1	once	TGCGCCAGCAGCCAAGGACGGGTCATCAGCGGCGGTACGCAGTATTTT	CASSQGRVISGGTQYF
.	TRBJ2-2	TRBV5-1	.	TGCGCCAGCAGCCCGAAGGTGACAGGGAACACCGGGGAGCTGTTTTTT	CASSPKVTGNTGELFF
.	TRBJ2-2	TRBV10-3	.	TGTGCCATCAGTGAGTCTATCGGGATGAACACCGGGGAGCTGTTTTTT	CAISESIGMNTGELFF
TRBD1	TRBJ2-1	TRBV6-6	.	TGTGCCAGCAGTTCGCCCGGGACAGGGATCGATGAGCAGTTCTTC	CASSSPGTGIDEQFF
.	TRBJ2-7	TRBV5-1	.	TGCGCCAGCAGCATTGGGACTCCTGAGCAGTACTTC	CASSIGTPEQYF
TRBD1	TRBJ2-7	TRBV15	.	TGTGCCACCAGCAGAGGGGGGACAGGGGAAACCGAGCAGTACTTC	CATSRGGTGETEQYF
TRBD1	TRBJ1-1	TRBV6-7	few	TGTGCCAGCAGTTACTTGGACTTACAGGGGGCCATGAACACTGAAGCTTTCTTT	CASSYLDLQGAMNTEAFF
TRBD2	TRBJ2-2	TRBV5-1	.	TGCGCCAGCAGCGAGATGGGACTAGCGGGAGGAGGCGGGGAGCTGTTTTTT	CASSEMGLAGGGGELFF